This TCR beta chain was sequenced for a study of T cells in women clearing cervical HPV infection. Overall study context: HLA type stays a possible confounder, typing being limited. Study-wide points: TRBV6-7 abundance was lower in cases than controls (around 0.11% versus 0.16%). Richness differences could reflect unmeasured T-cell content per sample.

There are 13 residues in the CDR3. Germline values: CDR1 MNHEY, CDR2 SVGEGT. TCRdb's copy holds only in-frame clones and misses some; the assay was immunoSEQ multiplex PCR. Seen in this sample are 34,000 or so clones; the ten most common clones hold about 4.5%. In regard to this clone: Its specificity is unknown. The observed sequence ends 3 residues before the CDR3 terminus, with the missing tail filled in from the germline J gene.

Specimen: blood buffy coat. The clonotype comes from a woman aged 18 to 75 with a cervical HPV16 infection that either progressed to CIN3+ or cleared (not recorded which). The chain couples TRBV6-2 or TRBV6-3 to TRBJ2-4; tentatively, D is TRBD2 (6 bases). CDR3 DNA (partial): TGTGCCAGCAGTTTGGGGGGAGTTTATGGT. This gives the protein CASSLGGVYG. The CDR3, in full, reads CASSLGGVYGQYF.